These 18 T cell receptor beta chains originate from one sample sequenced in a study of shared clonotypes between healthy human individuals. Measured with immunoSEQ multiplex PCR; TCRdb has only the in-frame clones, and not every one. Seen here are around 940,000 clones, around three quarters observed once, and the top ten hold approximately 1.5%. Sequencing input: memory CD4+ T cells sorted from blood. Subset meaning: CD45RA-negative fraction. The receptor source for this set is a man between 18 and 35 years old in good health.

This clone was counted ten times or more. V is TRBV19 and J is TRBJ2-7, with 11 bases that match TRBD1. The CDR3 covers 15 residues. From germline, CDR1 is LNHDA and CDR2 SQIVND (reference sequence). The junction had 4 bases not matched to a gene; V was cut back by 6 bases and J by 0 bases. The CDR3 here is CASSLGQGASYEQYF. CDR3 bases: TGTGCCAGTAGCCTCGGACAGGGGGCCTCCTACGAGCAGTACTTC. The whole variable domain, remainder taken from reference TRBV19 and TRBJ2-7, is DGGITQSPKYLFRKEGQNVTLSCEQNLNHDAMYWYRQDPGQGLRLIYYSQIVNDFQKGDIAEGYSVSREKKESFPLTVTSAQKNPTAFYLCASSLGQGASYEQYFGPGTRLTVT.

J is TRBJ2-5 and V is TRBV5-5, with D unclear. The CDR3 loop spans 14 amino acids. Germline CDR1 and CDR2: SGHKS and YYEKEE (reference sequence). V was pared by 1 base and J by 4 bases, with 11 bases between. The CDR3 DNA reads TGTGCCAGCAGCTTGTTCTTAGAGCGAGAGACCCAGTACTTC. Translation gives CASSLFLERETQYF.

The rearrangement uses TRBV4-3 and TRBJ2-3; 9 bases fit TRBD2. This CDR3 has 18 residues. Germline V gives CDR1 LGHNA, CDR2 YSLEER. V dropped 0 bases and J dropped 0; count of bases not matched to a gene: 7. CDR3 bases: TGCGCCAGCAGCCAAGATCTGGGAGCGGGGGGTAGCACAGATACGCAGTATTTT. Translating it yields CASSQDLGAGGSTDTQYF.

The CDR3 is CASSISRTGAYEQYF. CDR3 coding DNA: TGTGCCAGTAGTATATCGAGGACAGGAGCCTACGAGCAGTACTTC. This chain joins TRBV19 and TRBJ2-7, with 7 bases lining up with TRBD1. Germline V gene lookup returns CDR1 LNHDA and CDR2 SQIVND (reference sequence). This CDR3 has 15 residues. V dropped 2 bases and J dropped 2; count of bases not matched to a gene: 6.

The chain carries TRBV6-5 and TRBJ1-3; D uncertain. CDR1 MNHEY and CDR2 SVGAGI come from the germline V gene. The CDR3 spans 16 residues. Trimming removed 1 base at V and 0 bases at J, with 10 bases between. The CDR3 DNA is TGTGCCAGCAGTTACTTGTTGCCAGCCTCTGGAAACACCATATATTTT. It translates to CASSYLLPASGNTIYF.

This clone has a count of ten or more. This chain links TRBV21-1 with TRBJ1-2; the table's D call TRBD1 went unverified against the DNA. TRBV21-1 constitutes a pseudogene. The length of the CDR3 is 15 residues. The CDR3 sequence is CASSKGGQGRYGYTF. DNA for the CDR3: TGTGCCAGCAGCAAAGGGGGACAGGGTCGCTATGGCTACACCTTC.

The chain combines TRBV30 with TRBJ1-2, with 9 positions matching TRBD1. The CDR3 has 12 residues. Germline-derived CDR1 and CDR2 are GTSNPN and SVGIG (reference sequence). V dropped 6 bases and J dropped 8; count of bases not matched to a gene: 7. The CDR3 nucleotides are TGTGCCTGCGCGGACAGGGGAAAAGGCTACACCTTC. Amino acid sequence: CACADRGKGYTF.

The V call is TRBV19, the J call TRBJ1-2; TRBD1 aligns across 8 bases. From germline, CDR1 is LNHDA and CDR2 SQIVND (reference sequence). The CDR3 runs 15 residues. V was clipped by 6 bases and J by 1 base; unmatched bases: 7. Here the CDR3 reads CASSPQGVGNYGYTF. The CDR3 coding sequence is TGTGCCAGTAGCCCACAGGGGGTTGGTAACTATGGCTACACCTTC.

This chain links TRBV11-2 with TRBJ2-2, with 10 bases that match TRBD2. Trimming took 1 base from V and 2 from J; bases not matched to a gene: 1. Germline CDR1 SGHAT, CDR2 FQNNGV. This CDR3 region has 16 residues. The CDR3 bases are TGTGCCAGCAGCTTAGCTAGCGGGAGAAACACCGGGGAGCTGTTTTTT. Translating it yields CASSLASGRNTGELFF.

The CDR3 protein is CASSASGTGVSGNTIYF. The CDR3 DNA follows: TGTGCCAGCAGCGCCAGCGGGACAGGGGTGTCCGGAAACACCATATATTTT. The rearrangement joins TRBV9 to TRBJ1-3; 10 bases match TRBD1. The CDR3 is made up of 17 amino acids. Trimming cost V 3 bases and J 4 bases; bases outside gene matches: 10. CDR1 and CDR2 from the germline V gene are SGDLS and YYNGEE.

The gene calls are TRBV12-5 and TRBJ2-3; D could derive from TRBD1 or TRBD2 (5 bases each). This CDR3 comprises 12 residues. Germline V gene data show CDR1 as LGHNT and CDR2 as FRNRAP. V lost 8 bases and J 0 bases, leaving 6 bases between the germline ends. CDR3 coding DNA: TGTGCTAGTCGGGGCAGCACAGATACGCAGTATTTT. Amino acids: CASRGSTDTQYF.

This clone turned up a few times. V gene TRBV6-1 combines with J gene TRBJ1-5; TRBD1 might be the D (5 bases). Germline values: CDR1 MNHNS, CDR2 SASEGT. Trimming cost V 5 bases and J 5 bases, with 10 bases left between them. This CDR3 has 13 residues. DNA of the CDR3: TGTGCCAGCAGTATACAGGACGATCAGCCCCAGCATTTT. Protein: CASSIQDDQPQHF.

The J gene is TRBJ2-5, the V gene TRBV5-1; D is unresolved. The CDR3 is made up of 15 amino acids. Trimming cost V 4 bases and J 0 bases, with 13 bases left between them. Germline-derived CDR1 and CDR2 are SGHRS and YFSETQ. The CDR3 DNA is TGCGCCAGCAGCGTCACGACCGTGTACCAAGAGACCCAGTACTTC. Residues: CASSVTTVYQETQYF.

The chain is built from TRBV5-1 and TRBJ2-7; 10 positions match TRBD2. Germline-derived CDR1 and CDR2 are SGHRS and YFSETQ. The CDR3 contains 18 residues. V was pared by 0 bases and J by 6 bases, with 15 bases of the junction left unmatched. The CDR3 coding sequence is TGCGCCAGCAGCTTGGGGTCGACTAGCGGGTGGGAGGTCCGCGAGCAGTACTTC. Encoded protein: CASSLGSTSGWEVREQYF.

V is TRBV6-4 and J is TRBJ2-1, with TRBD2 identical over 7 bases. Germline V gene lookup returns CDR1 MRHNA and CDR2 SNTAGT. The trim removed 3 bases at V and 7 bases at J, leaving 9 bases unmatched. There are 15 residues in the CDR3. This CDR3 is CASSESYTSANEQFF. CDR3 in DNA: TGTGCCAGCAGTGAGAGCTATACTAGCGCAAATGAGCAGTTCTTC.

This clone was counted only a few times. The rearrangement uses TRBV7-8 and TRBJ1-6, with TRBD1 matching over 7 bases. Germline V lookup: CDR1 SGHVS, CDR2 FQNEAQ. V trimming: 7 bases; J trimming: 5 bases; junction bases outside the gene matches: 11. The CDR3 is made up of 16 amino acids. The CDR3 loop is CASNAFTGTDNSPLHF. CDR3 in DNA: TGTGCCAGCAACGCGTTTACCGGGACAGATAATTCACCCCTCCACTTT.

The chain uses TRBV5-4 and TRBJ1-2, with D hard to call. The germline V and J ends were trimmed by 5 bases and 6 bases, with 20 bases remaining between them. The CDR3 runs 15 residues. The germline gives CDR1 SGHNT, CDR2 YYREEE (reference sequence). CDR3 nucleotide sequence: TGTGCCAGCAGTTATTCCACCGGGATCTCGGATGGCTACACCTTC. Its translation is CASSYSTGISDGYTF.

The gene calls are TRBV5-1 and TRBJ1-3; D perhaps matches TRBD1 (5 bases). The CDR3 totals 14 residues. V was shortened by 3 bases and J by 4 bases, with 11 bases between the two germline ends. Germline V gene lookup returns CDR1 SGHRS and CDR2 YFSETQ. CDR3 amino acids: CASSSTESGNTIYF. The CDR3 DNA reads TGCGCCAGCAGCTCGACAGAATCGGGAAACACCATATATTTT.